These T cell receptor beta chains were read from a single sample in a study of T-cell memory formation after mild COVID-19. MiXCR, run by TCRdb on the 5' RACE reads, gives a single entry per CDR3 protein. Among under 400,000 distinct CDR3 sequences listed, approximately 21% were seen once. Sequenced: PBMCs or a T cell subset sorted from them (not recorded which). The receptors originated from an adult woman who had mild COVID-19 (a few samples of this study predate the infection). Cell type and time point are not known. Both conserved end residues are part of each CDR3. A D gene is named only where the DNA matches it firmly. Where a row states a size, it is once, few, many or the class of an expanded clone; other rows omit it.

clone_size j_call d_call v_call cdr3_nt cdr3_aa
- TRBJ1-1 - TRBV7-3 TGTGCCAGCACCGACGGGCCAGGGAGGGCGACTGAAGCTTTCTTT CASTDGPGRATEAFF
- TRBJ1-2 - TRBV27 TGTGCCAGCAGTTCTCACCAGGGAGGTGGCTACACCTTC CASSSHQGGGYTF
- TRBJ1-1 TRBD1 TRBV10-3 TGTGCCATCAATGCCGGGACAGCCATGAACACTGAAGCTTTCTTT CAINAGTAMNTEAFF
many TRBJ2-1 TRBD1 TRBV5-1 TGCGCCAGCAGCCCGGCCGGGACAGGGTACAATGAGCAGTTCTTC CASSPAGTGYNEQFF
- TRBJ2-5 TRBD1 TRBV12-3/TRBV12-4 TGTGCCAGCAGTTCCCCGGACAGGGGTCGAGAGACCCAGTACTTC CASSSPDRGRETQYF
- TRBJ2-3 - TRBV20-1 TGCAGTGCTATACCGGGGTATAAACTAGCAGATACGCAGTATTTT CSAIPGYKLADTQYF
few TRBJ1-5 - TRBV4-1 TGCGCCAGCAGCCAACCTATTGGGGGGGGCGCGGGTCAGCCCCAGCATTTT CASSQPIGGGAGQPQHF
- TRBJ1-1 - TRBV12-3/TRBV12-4 TGTGACAGCAGTTTAACTCTGAACACTGAAGCTTTCTTT CDSSLTLNTEAFF
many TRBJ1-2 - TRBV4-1 TGCGCCAGCAGCCAAGATGGGCGAGTAGGCTATGGCTACACCTTC CASSQDGRVGYGYTF
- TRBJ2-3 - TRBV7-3 TGTGCCAGCAGCTTATGGCCGGGGCGGGGCACAGATACGCAGTATTTT CASSLWPGRGTDTQYF
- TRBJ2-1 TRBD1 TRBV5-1 TGCGCCAGCAGCTTGGGTGGGACAGGGAGCTCCTACAATGAGCAGTTCTTC CASSLGGTGSSYNEQFF
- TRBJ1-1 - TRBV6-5 TGTGCCAGCAGTTACGCAGGACAACCGAACACTGAAGCTTTCTTT CASSYAGQPNTEAFF
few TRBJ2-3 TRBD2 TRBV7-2 TGTGCCAGCAGCTCGCCGTTAGTGGCCACTAGCGGGAGCACAGATACGCAGTATTTT CASSSPLVATSGSTDTQYF
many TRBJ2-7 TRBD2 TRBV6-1 TGTGCCAGCACCCCCGGGACTAGCGGGGGTCTTACCTACGAGCAGTACTTC CASTPGTSGGLTYEQYF
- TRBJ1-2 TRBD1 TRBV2 TGTGCCAGCAGTTTACAGGGGAAGGCTAACTATGGCTACACCTTC CASSLQGKANYGYTF
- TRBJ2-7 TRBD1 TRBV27 TGTGCCAGTCGGACAGGGAATAGCGAGCAGTACTTC CASRTGNSEQYF
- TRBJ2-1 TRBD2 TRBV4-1 TGCGCCAGCAGCCAAGGGGTTAGAAAAAAGCGGGGGCTGGACAATGAGCAGTTCTTC CASSQGVRKKRGLDNEQFF
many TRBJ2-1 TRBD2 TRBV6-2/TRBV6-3 TGTGCCAGCAGGGCAGCGGGGGGATACAATGAGCAGTTCTTC CASRAAGGYNEQFF
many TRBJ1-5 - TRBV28 TGTGCCAGCAGTTTATTCCGGGGAACGGGCAATCAGCCCCAGCATTTT CASSLFRGTGNQPQHF
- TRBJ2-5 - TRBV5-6 TGTGCCAGCAGCTTGGTGTCAGGAGCGCAAGAGACCCAGTACTTC CASSLVSGAQETQYF
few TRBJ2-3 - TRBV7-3 TGTGCCAGCAGCTTAAAGCCCACAGATACGCAGTATTTT CASSLKPTDTQYF
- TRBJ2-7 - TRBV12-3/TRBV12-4 TGTGCCAGCAGTACACAGGGAGGATACGAGCAGTACTTC CASSTQGGYEQYF
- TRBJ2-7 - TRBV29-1 TGCAGCGTCGAAACAAGGAGCTCCTACGAGCAGTACTTC CSVETRSSYEQYF
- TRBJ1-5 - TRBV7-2 TGTGCCAGCAGCCTAAACGTCGGCAATCAGCCCCAGCATTTT CASSLNVGNQPQHF
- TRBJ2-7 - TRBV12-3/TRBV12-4 TGTGCCAGCAGTTTACTGGGACACGAGCAGTACTTC CASSLLGHEQYF
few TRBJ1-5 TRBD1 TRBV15 TGTGCCACCGCACAGGGGAGCAATCAGCCCCAGCATTTT CATAQGSNQPQHF
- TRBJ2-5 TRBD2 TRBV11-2 TGTGCCAGCAGCATCCTCGGGGGGGGGATCCAAGAGACCCAGTACTTC CASSILGGGIQETQYF
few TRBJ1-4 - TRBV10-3 TGTGCCATACAACGACAACCACGGGAAAAACTGTTTTTT CAIQRQPREKLFF
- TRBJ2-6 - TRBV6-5 TGTGCCAGCAGTTACGCTGGGACTGGGGCCAACGTCCTGACTTTC CASSYAGTGANVLTF
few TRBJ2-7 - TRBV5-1 TGCGCCAGCAGCTTGATCAACGGCAACGAGCAGTACTTC CASSLINGNEQYF
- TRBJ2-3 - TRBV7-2 TGTGCCAGCGTGTGGGGAACGGAAACGCAGTATTTT CASVWGTETQYF
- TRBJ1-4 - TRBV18 TGTGCCAGCTCACCGTTGGCGACCCACGGTCGAAGGGAAAAACTGTTTTTT CASSPLATHGRREKLFF
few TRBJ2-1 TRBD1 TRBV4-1 TGCGCCAGCAGCCATGACCGGGGAGGGACAGGGGTCAAGAGCTCCTACAATGAGCAGTTCTTC CASSHDRGGTGVKSSYNEQFF
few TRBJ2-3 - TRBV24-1 TGTGCCACCAGTGTGACGGGTGCAGATACGCAGTATTTT CATSVTGADTQYF
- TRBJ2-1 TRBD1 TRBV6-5 TGTGCCAGCAGTTACGGGACAGTAGTCAATGAGCAGTTCTTC CASSYGTVVNEQFF
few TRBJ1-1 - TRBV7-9 TGTGCCAGCAGCTTAGAAGCGGCCAGGGGAACTTTCTTT CASSLEAARGTFF
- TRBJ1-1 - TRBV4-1 TGCGCCAGCAGCCAAGACCACGTCGCTGAAGCTTTCTTT CASSQDHVAEAFF
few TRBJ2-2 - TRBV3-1 TGTGCCAGCAGCTCGACTAGGGTCCTGGATACCGGGGAGCTGTTTTTT CASSSTRVLDTGELFF
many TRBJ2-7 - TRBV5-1 TGCGCCAGCAGCTCGGACTTGCTTAGCTCCTACGAGCAGTACTTC CASSSDLLSSYEQYF
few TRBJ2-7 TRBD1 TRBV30 TGTGCCTGGAGTGAAGGGACAGGAGCCTACGAGCAGTACTTC CAWSEGTGAYEQYF
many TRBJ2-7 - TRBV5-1 TGCGCCAGCAGCTTCCAGGGGTACGAGCAGTACTTC CASSFQGYEQYF
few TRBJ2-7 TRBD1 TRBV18 TGTGCCAGCTCACCGGCCGGGACAGGGTCGTTCTACGAGCAGTACTTC CASSPAGTGSFYEQYF
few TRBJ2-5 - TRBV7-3 TGTGCCAGCAGCAACCCAGAGTTCCAAGAGACCCAGTACTTC CASSNPEFQETQYF
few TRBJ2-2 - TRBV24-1 TGTGCCACCAGTGACCCGGCCGGGGAGCTGTTTTTT CATSDPAGELFF
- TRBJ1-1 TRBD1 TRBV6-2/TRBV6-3 TGTGCCAGCAAATGGGGGACAGCGAACACTGAAGCTTTCTTT CASKWGTANTEAFF
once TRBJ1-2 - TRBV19 TGTGCCAGTAGTATGGGGGAGAACTATGGCTACACCTTC CASSMGENYGYTF
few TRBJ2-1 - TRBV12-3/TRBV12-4 TGTGCCAGCAGTCTCTCCTACGGGGGATCCTACAATGAGCAGTTCTTC CASSLSYGGSYNEQFF
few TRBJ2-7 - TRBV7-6 TGTGCCAGCAGCTTACAGGGCAGGTACGAGCAGTACTTC CASSLQGRYEQYF
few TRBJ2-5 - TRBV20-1 TGCAGTGCTAGAGTGGCTAGCCCTCTACAAGAGACCCAGTACTTC CSARVASPLQETQYF
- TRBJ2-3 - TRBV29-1 TGCAGCGTTGACAGGCTGGGCACAGATACGCAGTATTTT CSVDRLGTDTQYF
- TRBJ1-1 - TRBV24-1 TGTGCCACCAGTGATGCAGGGCGGGGAGCTTTCTTT CATSDAGRGAFF
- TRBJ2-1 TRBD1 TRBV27 TGTGCCAGCAGCCCAAAATGGGACGGGACAGGGAGGTCAAAGCAGTTCTTC CASSPKWDGTGRSKQFF
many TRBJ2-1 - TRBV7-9 TGTGCCAGCAGCTTAGCCGGACTTTCCAATGAGCAGTTCTTC CASSLAGLSNEQFF
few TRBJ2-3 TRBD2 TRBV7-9 TGTGCCAGCAGGGTACTAGCGCCCGCCCCAACAGATACGCAGTATTTT CASRVLAPAPTDTQYF
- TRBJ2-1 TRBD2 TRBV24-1 TGTGCCACCAGTGATGGACTAGCGGGAGGCGTGTATGAGCAGTTCTTC CATSDGLAGGVYEQFF
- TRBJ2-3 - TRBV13 TGTGCCAGCAGCCGAGTCCGCGAAAGAACGGGGGACACAGATACGCAGTATTTT CASSRVRERTGDTDTQYF
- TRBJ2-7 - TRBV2 TGTGCCAGCAGAGAGGATCGAGGAGGGCGCGAGCAGTACTTC CASREDRGGREQYF